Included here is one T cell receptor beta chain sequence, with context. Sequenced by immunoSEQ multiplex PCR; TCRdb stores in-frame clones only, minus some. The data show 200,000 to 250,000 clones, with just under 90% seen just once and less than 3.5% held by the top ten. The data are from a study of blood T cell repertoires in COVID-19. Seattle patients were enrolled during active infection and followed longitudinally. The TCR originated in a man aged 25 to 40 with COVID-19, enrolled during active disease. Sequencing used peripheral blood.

The CDR3 coding sequence is TGTGCCACCAGGTGGGGCCTCACCGGGGAGCTGTTTTTT. It encodes CATRWGLTGELFF. The chain combines TRBV24-1 with TRBJ2-2, with a possible D match to TRBD1 (5 bases). The ends were cut back, 7 bases at V and 4 bases at J, with 9 bases in the middle. Germline CDR1 and CDR2: KGHDR and SFDVKD. This CDR3 spans 13 amino acids.